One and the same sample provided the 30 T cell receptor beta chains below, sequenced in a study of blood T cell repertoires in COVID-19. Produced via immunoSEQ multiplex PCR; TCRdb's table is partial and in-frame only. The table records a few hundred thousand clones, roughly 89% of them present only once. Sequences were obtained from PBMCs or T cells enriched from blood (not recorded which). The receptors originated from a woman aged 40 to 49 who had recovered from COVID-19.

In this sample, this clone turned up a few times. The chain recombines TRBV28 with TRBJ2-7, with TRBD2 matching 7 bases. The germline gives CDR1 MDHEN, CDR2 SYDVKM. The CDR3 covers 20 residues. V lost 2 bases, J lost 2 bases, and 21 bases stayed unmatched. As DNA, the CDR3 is TGTGCCAGCAGTTTACCCACAGGACAAGGAGGTGGACTAGAACCCTACGAGCAGTACTTC. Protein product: CASSLPTGQGGGLEPYEQYF.

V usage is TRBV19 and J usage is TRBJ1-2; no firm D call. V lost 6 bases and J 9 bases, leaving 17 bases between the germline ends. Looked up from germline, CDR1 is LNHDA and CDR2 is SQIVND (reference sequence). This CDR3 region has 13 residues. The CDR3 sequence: CASRPLQWSSYTF. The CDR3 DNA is TGTGCCAGTAGACCGCTGCAGTGGTCCAGCTACACCTTC. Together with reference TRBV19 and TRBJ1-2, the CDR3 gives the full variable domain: DGGITQSPKYLFRKEGQNVTLSCEQNLNHDAMYWYRQDPGQGLRLIYYSQIVNDFQKGDIAEGYSVSREKKESFPLTVTSAQKNPTAFYLCASRPLQWSSYTFGSGTRLTVV.

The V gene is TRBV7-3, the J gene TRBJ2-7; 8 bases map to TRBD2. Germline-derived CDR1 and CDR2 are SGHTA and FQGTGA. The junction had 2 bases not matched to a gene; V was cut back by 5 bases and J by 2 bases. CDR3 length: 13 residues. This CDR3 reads CASSPGGAYEQYF. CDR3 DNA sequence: TGTGCCAGCAGCCCCGGGGGGGCCTACGAGCAGTACTTC.

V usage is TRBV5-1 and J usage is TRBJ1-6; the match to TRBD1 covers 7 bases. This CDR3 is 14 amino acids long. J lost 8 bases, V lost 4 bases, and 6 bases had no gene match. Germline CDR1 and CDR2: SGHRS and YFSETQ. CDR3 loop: CASSLRTGDSPLHF. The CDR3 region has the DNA TGCGCCAGCAGCCTAAGGACAGGCGATTCACCCCTCCACTTT.

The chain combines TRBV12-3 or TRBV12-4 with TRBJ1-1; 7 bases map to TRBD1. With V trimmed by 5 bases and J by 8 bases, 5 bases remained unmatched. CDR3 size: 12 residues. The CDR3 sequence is CASSPTGQEAFF. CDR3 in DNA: TGTGCCAGCAGTCCGACAGGGCAGGAAGCTTTCTTT.

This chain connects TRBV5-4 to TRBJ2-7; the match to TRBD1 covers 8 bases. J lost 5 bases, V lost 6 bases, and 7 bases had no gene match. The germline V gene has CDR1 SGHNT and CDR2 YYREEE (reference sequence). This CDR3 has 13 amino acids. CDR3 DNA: TGTGCCAGCACCTTTCAGGGGGCGAACGAGCAGTACTTC. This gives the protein CASTFQGANEQYF.

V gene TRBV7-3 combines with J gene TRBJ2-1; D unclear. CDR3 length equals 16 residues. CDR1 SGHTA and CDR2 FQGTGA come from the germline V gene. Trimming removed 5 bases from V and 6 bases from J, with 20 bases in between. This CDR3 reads CASSLHDIKKSNEQFF. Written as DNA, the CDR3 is TGTGCCAGCAGCCTCCACGACATTAAAAAGAGCAATGAGCAGTTCTTC.

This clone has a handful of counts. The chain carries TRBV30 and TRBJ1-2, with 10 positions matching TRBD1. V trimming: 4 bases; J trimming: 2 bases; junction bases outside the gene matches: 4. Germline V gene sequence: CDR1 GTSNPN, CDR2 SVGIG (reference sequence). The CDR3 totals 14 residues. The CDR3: CAWTWDRGNYGYTF. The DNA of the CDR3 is TGTGCCTGGACCTGGGACAGGGGAAACTATGGCTACACCTTC.

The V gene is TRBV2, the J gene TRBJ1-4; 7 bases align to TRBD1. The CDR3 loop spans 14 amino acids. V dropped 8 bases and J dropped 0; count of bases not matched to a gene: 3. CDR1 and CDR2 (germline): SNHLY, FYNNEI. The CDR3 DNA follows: TGTGCCAGCGGACAGGAAACAACTAATGAAAAACTGTTTTTT. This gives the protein CASGQETTNEKLFF.

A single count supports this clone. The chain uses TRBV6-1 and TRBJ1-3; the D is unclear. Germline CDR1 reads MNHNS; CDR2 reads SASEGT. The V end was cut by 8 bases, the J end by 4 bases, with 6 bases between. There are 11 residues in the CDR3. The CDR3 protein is CASGDGNTIYF. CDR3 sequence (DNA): TGTGCCAGCGGAGACGGAAACACCATATATTTT.

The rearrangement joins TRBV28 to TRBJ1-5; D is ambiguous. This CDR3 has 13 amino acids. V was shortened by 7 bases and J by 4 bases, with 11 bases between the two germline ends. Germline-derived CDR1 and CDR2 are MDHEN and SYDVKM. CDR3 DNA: TGTGCCAGCACCCCACCGGGTAATCAGCCCCAGCATTTT. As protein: CASTPPGNQPQHF. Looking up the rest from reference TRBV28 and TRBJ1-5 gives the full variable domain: DVKVTQSSRYLVKRTGEKVFLECVQDMDHENMFWYRQDPGLGLRLIYFSYDVKMKEKGDIPEGYSVSREKKERFSLILESASTNQTSMYLCASTPPGNQPQHFGDGTRLSIL.

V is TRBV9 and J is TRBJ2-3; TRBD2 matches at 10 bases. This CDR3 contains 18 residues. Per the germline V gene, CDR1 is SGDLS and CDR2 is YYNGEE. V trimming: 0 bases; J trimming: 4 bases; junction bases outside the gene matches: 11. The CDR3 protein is CASSVAASGSYWADTQYF. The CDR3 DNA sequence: TGTGCCAGCAGCGTAGCGGCTAGCGGGAGTTACTGGGCAGATACGCAGTATTTT.

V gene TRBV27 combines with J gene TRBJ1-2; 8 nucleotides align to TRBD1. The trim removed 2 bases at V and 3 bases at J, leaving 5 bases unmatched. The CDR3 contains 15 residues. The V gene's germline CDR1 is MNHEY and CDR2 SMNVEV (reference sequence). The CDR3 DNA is TGTGCCAGCAGTTTAAGCAGGGGGCGGTACTATGGCTACACCTTC. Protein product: CASSLSRGRYYGYTF.

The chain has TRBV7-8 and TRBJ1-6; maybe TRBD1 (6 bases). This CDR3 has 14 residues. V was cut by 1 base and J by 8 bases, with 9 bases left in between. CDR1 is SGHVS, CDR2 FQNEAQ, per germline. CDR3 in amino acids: CASSLDAGDSPLHF. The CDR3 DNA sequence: TGTGCCAGCAGCTTAGATGCAGGGGATTCACCCCTCCACTTT.

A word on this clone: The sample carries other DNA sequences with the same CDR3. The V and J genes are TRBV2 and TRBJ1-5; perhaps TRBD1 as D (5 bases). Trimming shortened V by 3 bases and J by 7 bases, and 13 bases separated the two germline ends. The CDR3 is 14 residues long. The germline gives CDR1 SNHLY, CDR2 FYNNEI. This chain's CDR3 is CASSEGGRGQPQHF. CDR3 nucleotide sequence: TGTGCCAGCAGTGAGGGGGGAAGAGGGCAGCCCCAGCATTTT. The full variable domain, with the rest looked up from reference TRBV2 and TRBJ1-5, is EPEVTQTPSHQVTQMGQEVILRCVPISNHLYFYWYRQILGQKVEFLVSFYNNEISEKSEIFDDQFSVERPDGSNFTLKIRSTKLEDSAMYFCASSEGGRGQPQHFGDGTRLSIL.

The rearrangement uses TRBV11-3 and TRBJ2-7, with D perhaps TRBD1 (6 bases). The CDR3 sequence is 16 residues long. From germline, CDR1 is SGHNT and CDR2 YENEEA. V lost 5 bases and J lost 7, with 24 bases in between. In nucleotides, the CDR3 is TGTGCCAGCAGCCTAAAATGGGGACATACACTATATGAGCAGTACTTC. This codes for CASSLKWGHTLYEQYF.

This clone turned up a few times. CDR3 nucleotides: TGTGCCTGGGCGTCGGGACAAAACACTGAAGCTTTCTTT. Protein: CAWASGQNTEAFF. This sequence joins TRBV30 and TRBJ1-1; possible D gene TRBD1, 6 bases. Deletions cut 5 bases from V and 2 bases from J, with 12 bases between. This CDR3 has 13 amino acids. CDR1 and CDR2 from the germline V gene are GTSNPN and SVGIG (reference sequence).

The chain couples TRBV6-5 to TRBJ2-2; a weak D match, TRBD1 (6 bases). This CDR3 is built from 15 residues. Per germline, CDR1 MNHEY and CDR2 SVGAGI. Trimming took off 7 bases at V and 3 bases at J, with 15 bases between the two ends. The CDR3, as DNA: TGTGCCAGCACCCTTCAGGGGCCGGACACCGGGGAGCTGTTTTTT. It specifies CASTLQGPDTGELFF.

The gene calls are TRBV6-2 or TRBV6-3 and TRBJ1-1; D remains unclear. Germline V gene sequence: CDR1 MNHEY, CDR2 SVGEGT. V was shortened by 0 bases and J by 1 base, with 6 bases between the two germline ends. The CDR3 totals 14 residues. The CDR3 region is CASSYSFQNTEAFF. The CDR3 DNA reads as TGTGCCAGCAGTTACTCGTTTCAGAACACTGAAGCTTTCTTT.

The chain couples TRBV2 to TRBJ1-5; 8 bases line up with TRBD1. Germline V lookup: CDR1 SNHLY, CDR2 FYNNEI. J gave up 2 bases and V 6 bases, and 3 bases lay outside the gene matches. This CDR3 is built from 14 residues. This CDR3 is CASRVTGGNQPQHF. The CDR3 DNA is TGTGCCAGCAGGGTGACAGGGGGCAATCAGCCCCAGCATTTT.

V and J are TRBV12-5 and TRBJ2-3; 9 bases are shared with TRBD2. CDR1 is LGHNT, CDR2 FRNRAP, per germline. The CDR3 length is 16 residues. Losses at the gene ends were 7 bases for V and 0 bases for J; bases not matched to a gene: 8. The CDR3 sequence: CASASGLASSTDTQYF. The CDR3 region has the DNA TGTGCTAGTGCCTCCGGACTAGCGAGTAGCACAGATACGCAGTATTTT.

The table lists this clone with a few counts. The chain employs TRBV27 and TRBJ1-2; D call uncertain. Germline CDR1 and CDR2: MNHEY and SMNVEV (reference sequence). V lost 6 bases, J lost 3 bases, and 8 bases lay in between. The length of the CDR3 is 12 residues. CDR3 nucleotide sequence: TGTGCCAGCAGAAAGGAGGACTATGGCTACACCTTC. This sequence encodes CASRKEDYGYTF.

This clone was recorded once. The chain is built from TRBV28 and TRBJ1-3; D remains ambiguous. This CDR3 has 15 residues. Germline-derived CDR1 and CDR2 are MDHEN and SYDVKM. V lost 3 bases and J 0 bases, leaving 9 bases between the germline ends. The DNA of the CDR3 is TGTGCCAGCAGTTTCAAGACTGTCTCTGGAAACACCATATATTTT. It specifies CASSFKTVSGNTIYF.

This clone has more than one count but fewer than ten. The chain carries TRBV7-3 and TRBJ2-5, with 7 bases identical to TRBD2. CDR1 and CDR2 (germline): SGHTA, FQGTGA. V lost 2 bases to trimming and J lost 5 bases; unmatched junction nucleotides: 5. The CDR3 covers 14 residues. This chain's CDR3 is CASSLGGGIETQYF. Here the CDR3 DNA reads TGTGCCAGCAGCTTAGGGGGAGGGATCGAGACCCAGTACTTC. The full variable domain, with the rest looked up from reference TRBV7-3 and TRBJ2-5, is GAGVSQTPSNKVTEKGKYVELRCDPISGHTALYWYRQSLGQGPEFLIYFQGTGAADDSGLPNDRFFAVRPEGSVSTLKIQRTERGDSAVYLCASSLGGGIETQYFGPGTRLLVL.

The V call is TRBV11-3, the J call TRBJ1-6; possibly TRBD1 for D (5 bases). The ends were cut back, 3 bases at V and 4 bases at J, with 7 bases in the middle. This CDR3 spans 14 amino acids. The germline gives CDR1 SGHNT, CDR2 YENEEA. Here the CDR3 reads CASSLDMYNSPLHF. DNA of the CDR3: TGTGCCAGCAGCTTGGACATGTATAATTCACCCCTCCACTTT.

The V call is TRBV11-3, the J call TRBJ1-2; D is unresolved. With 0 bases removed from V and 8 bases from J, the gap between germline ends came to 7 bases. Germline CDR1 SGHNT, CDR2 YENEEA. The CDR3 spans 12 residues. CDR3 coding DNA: TGTGCCAGCAGCTTAGATCGAGAGGGCTACACCTTC. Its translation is CASSLDREGYTF.

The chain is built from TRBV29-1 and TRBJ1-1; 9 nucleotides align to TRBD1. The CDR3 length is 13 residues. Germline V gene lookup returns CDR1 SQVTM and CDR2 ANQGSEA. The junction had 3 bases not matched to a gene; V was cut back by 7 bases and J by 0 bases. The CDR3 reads CSGRQGVNTEAFF. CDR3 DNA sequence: TGCAGCGGTAGACAGGGGGTGAACACTGAAGCTTTCTTT.

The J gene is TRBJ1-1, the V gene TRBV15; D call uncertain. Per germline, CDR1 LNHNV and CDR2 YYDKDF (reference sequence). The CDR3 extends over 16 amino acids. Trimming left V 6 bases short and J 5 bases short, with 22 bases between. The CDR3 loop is CATRRIRFGLKTEAFF. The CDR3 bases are TGTGCCACCAGGCGCATCAGGTTTGGCCTTAAGACTGAAGCTTTCTTT.

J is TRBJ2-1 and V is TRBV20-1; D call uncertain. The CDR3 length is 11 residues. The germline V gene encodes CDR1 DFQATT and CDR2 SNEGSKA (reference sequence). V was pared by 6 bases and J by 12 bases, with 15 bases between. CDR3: CSALLGKGQFF. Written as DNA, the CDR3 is TGCAGTGCCCTGCTAGGAAAAGGGCAGTTCTTC.

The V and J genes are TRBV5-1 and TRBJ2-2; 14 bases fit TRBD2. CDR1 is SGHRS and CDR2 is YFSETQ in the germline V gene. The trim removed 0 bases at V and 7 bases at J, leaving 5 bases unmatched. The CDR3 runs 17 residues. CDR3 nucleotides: TGCGCCAGCAGCTTGGAGGGACTAGCGGGAGTTCGCGGGGAGCTGTTTTTT. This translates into CASSLEGLAGVRGELFF.